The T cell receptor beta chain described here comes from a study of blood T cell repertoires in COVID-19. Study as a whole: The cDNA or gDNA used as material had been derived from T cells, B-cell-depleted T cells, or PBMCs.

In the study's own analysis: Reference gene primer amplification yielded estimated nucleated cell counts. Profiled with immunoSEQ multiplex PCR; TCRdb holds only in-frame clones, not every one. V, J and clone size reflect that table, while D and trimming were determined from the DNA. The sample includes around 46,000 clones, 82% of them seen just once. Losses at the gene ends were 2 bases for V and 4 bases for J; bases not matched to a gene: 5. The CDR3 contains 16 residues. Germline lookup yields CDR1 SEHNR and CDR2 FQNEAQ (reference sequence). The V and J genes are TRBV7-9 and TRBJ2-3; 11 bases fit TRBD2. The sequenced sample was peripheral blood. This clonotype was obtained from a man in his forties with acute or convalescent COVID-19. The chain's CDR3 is CASSLTLGLAADTQYF. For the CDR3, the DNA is TGTGCCAGCAGCTTAACCCTGGGACTAGCGGCAGATACGCAGTATTTT. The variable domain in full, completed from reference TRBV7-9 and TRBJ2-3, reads DTGVSQNPRHKITKRGQNVTFRCDPISEHNRLYWYRQTLGQGPEFLTYFQNEAQLEKSRLLSDRFSAERPKGSFSTLEIQRTEQGDSAMYLCASSLTLGLAADTQYFGPGTRLTVL.